Following are 31 T cell receptor beta chains from one sample sequenced in a study of blood T cell repertoires in COVID-19. Produced via immunoSEQ multiplex PCR; TCRdb's table is partial and in-frame only. The sample includes 180,000 or so clones, just under 85% of them seen just once. The sample was peripheral blood. The origin of the receptors is a human donor with acute or convalescent COVID-19. The donor label of this sample is uncertain.

The rearrangement links TRBV28 to TRBJ2-7; 7 bases match TRBD1. The CDR3 length is 15 residues. CDR1 is MDHEN, CDR2 SYDVKM, per germline. V shed 7 bases and J 6 bases; nucleotides not matched to a gene: 15. The CDR3 sequence: CASTPSVGGHLEQYF. The CDR3 nucleotides are TGTGCCAGCACTCCTTCAGTAGGGGGCCACCTCGAGCAGTACTTC.

This clone was seen only once. V and J are TRBV30 and TRBJ2-3; 10 bases are shared with TRBD2. The CDR3 contains 15 residues. V shed 1 base, J shed 0 bases, and the junction held 1 base outside the gene matches. Germline V gives CDR1 GTSNPN, CDR2 SVGIG (reference sequence). CDR3 amino acids: CAWSGTSGSTDTQYF. Written as DNA, the CDR3 is TGTGCCTGGAGTGGGACTAGCGGAAGCACAGATACGCAGTATTTT.

V and J are TRBV11-3 and TRBJ2-7, with D unclear. Per germline, CDR1 SGHNT and CDR2 YENEEA. The ends were cut back, 4 bases at V and 7 bases at J, with 14 bases in the middle. This CDR3 has 13 amino acids. The CDR3 bases are TGTGCCAGCAGCTACGCAGGTCCTGGGGAGCAGTACTTC. It encodes CASSYAGPGEQYF.

V usage is TRBV29-1 and J usage is TRBJ2-7; 9 nucleotides match TRBD2. The CDR3 has 15 residues. CDR1 is SQVTM and CDR2 is ANQGSEA in the germline V gene. V lost 6 bases and J lost 3; bases outside the gene matches: 12. In DNA form, the CDR3 reads TGCAGCGTCAACGGGCTAGCGGGACAAGACTACGAGCAGTACTTC. This sequence encodes CSVNGLAGQDYEQYF.

This clone was seen only a few times. The chain uses TRBV7-2 and TRBJ1-1, with D possibly TRBD1 on 6 matching bases. Germline loops: CDR1 SGHTA, CDR2 FQGNSA. The V and J ends lost 5 bases and 3 bases respectively, with 16 bases between them. The CDR3 spans 15 residues. Here the CDR3 reads CASSTRQERYTEAFF. CDR3 nucleotide sequence: TGTGCCAGCAGCACCCGACAGGAGCGGTACACTGAAGCTTTCTTT.

This clone has just a few counts. V and J are TRBV14 and TRBJ1-2, with TRBD1 identical over 7 bases. The V gene's germline CDR1 is SGHDN and CDR2 FVKESK. There are 16 residues in the CDR3. V trimming: 4 bases; J trimming: 1 base; junction bases outside the gene matches: 9. The CDR3 DNA reads as TGTGCCAGCAGCCCCCAGGGGGGCGTACTTAACTATGGCTACACCTTC. Protein product: CASSPQGGVLNYGYTF.

The chain has TRBV27 and TRBJ2-3; D remains ambiguous. V lost 4 bases and J 5 bases, leaving 10 bases between the germline ends. The germline CDR1 and CDR2 sequences are MNHEY and SMNVEV (reference sequence). CDR3 length equals 13 residues. DNA of the CDR3: TGTGCCAGCAGTTGGAGACGAGGAGATACGCAGTATTTT. This sequence encodes CASSWRRGDTQYF.

This rearrangement joins TRBV7-8 to TRBJ2-7, with 10 bases lining up with TRBD1. After removal of 5 bases from V and 3 bases from J, the junction contained 16 bases not matched to a gene. CDR1 is SGHVS and CDR2 is FQNEAQ in the germline V gene. This CDR3 region has 18 residues. For the CDR3, the DNA is TGTGCCAGCAGCGTAGACAGGGGGCGCGTAGGTTGGGACTACGAGCAGTACTTC. Amino acid sequence: CASSVDRGRVGWDYEQYF. Full variable domain (missing parts from reference TRBV7-8 and TRBJ2-7): GAGVSQSPRYKVAKRGQDVALRCDPISGHVSLFWYQQALGQGPEFLTYFQNEAQLDKSGLPSDRFFAERPEGSVSTLKIQRTQQEDSAVYLCASSVDRGRVGWDYEQYFGPGTRLTVT.

The chain employs TRBV19 and TRBJ2-7; D not resolved. The CDR3 spans 14 residues. From germline, CDR1 is LNHDA and CDR2 SQIVND (reference sequence). Trimming removed 3 bases at V and 0 bases at J, with 9 bases between. CDR3 protein: CASSMSRNSYEQYF. Written as DNA, the CDR3 is TGTGCCAGTAGTATGTCCAGGAACTCCTACGAGCAGTACTTC. Drawing the rest from reference TRBV19 and TRBJ2-7, the complete variable domain is DGGITQSPKYLFRKEGQNVTLSCEQNLNHDAMYWYRQDPGQGLRLIYYSQIVNDFQKGDIAEGYSVSREKKESFPLTVTSAQKNPTAFYLCASSMSRNSYEQYFGPGTRLTVT.

The chain links TRBV5-1 to TRBJ1-1, with 11 bases lining up with TRBD1. V lost 4 bases and J lost 4; bases outside the gene matches: 3. The germline V gene has CDR1 SGHRS and CDR2 YFSETQ. CDR3 size: 14 residues. The CDR3 loop is CASSPGTGGTEAFF. CDR3 coding DNA: TGCGCCAGCAGCCCCGGGACAGGGGGCACTGAAGCTTTCTTT.

V is TRBV7-6 and J is TRBJ2-7, with D tentatively TRBD2 (6 bases). Germline values: CDR1 SGHVS, CDR2 FNYEAQ. V lost 1 base, J lost 4 bases, and 17 bases lay in between. The CDR3 consists of 16 residues. CDR3 nucleotide sequence: TGTGCCAGCAGCTTAGAGAGGGCGGGATTAGGATACGAGCAGTACTTC. Protein product: CASSLERAGLGYEQYF. Full variable domain (outside the CDR3, taken from reference TRBV7-6 and TRBJ2-7): GAGVSQSPRYKVTKRGQDVALRCDPISGHVSLYWYRQALGQGPEFLTYFNYEAQQDKSGLPNDRFSAERPEGSISTLTIQRTEQRDSAMYRCASSLERAGLGYEQYFGPGTRLTVT.

In its sample, this clone was seen a few times. The chain is built from TRBV3-1 (or the pseudogene TRBV3-2) and TRBJ2-7, with 10 nucleotides matching TRBD2. J gave up 0 bases and V 0 bases, and 2 bases lay outside the gene matches. Looked up from germline, CDR1 is LGHDT and CDR2 is YNNKEL (reference sequence). There are 16 residues in the CDR3. The DNA of the CDR3 is TGTGCCAGCAGCCAAGATCCTAGCGGGAGCTCCTACGAGCAGTACTTC. Translation: CASSQDPSGSSYEQYF.

The J gene is TRBJ1-2, the V gene TRBV27; 10 bases are a match to TRBD1. V lost 5 bases and J lost 8; bases outside the gene matches: 11. The germline V gene encodes CDR1 MNHEY and CDR2 SMNVEV (reference sequence). This CDR3 contains 15 residues. The CDR3 DNA reads TGTGCCAGCAGTGTACGACAGGGGGCTGCGGGCGGCTACACCTTC. Protein sequence: CASSVRQGAAGGYTF.

The chain employs TRBV18 and TRBJ2-1; the match to TRBD2 covers 8 bases. The ends lost 0 bases at V and 0 bases at J; junction bases unmatched: 1. There are 16 residues in the CDR3. Germline lookup yields CDR1 KGHSH and CDR2 LQKENI. CDR3 nucleotide sequence: TGTGCCAGCTCACCACCGGGACTAGTCTCCTACAATGAGCAGTTCTTC. This encodes CASSPPGLVSYNEQFF.

This clone was found a few times. The chain links TRBV11-2 to TRBJ2-5; 8 bases agree with TRBD2. J lost 7 bases, V lost 5 bases, and 12 bases had no gene match. The length of the CDR3 is 15 residues. Germline CDR1 SGHAT, CDR2 FQNNGV. DNA of the CDR3: TGTGCCAGCAGCCCATTCCTAACGGGAGGGACGACCCAGTACTTC. Its protein product is CASSPFLTGGTTQYF.

The chain couples TRBV27 to TRBJ2-3; a weak D match, TRBD2 (5 bases). From germline, CDR1 is MNHEY and CDR2 SMNVEV (reference sequence). The germline V and J ends were trimmed by 3 bases and 1 base, with 5 bases remaining between them. The CDR3 extends over 13 amino acids. The CDR3 bases are TGTGCCAGCAGTTTGCGGGGCACAGATACGCAGTATTTT. Encoded protein: CASSLRGTDTQYF.

The chain employs TRBV28 and TRBJ2-7; no firm D call. Germline-derived CDR1 and CDR2 are MDHEN and SYDVKM. The CDR3 length is 11 residues. V was trimmed by 6 bases and J by 0 bases, leaving 3 bases between them. CDR3 sequence (DNA): TGTGCCAGCAGCCACTCCTACGAGCAGTACTTC. Residues: CASSHSYEQYF.

The chain carries TRBV28 and TRBJ2-6; D not resolved. This CDR3 contains 14 residues. Trimming removed 2 bases at V and 9 bases at J, with 11 bases between. Germline V CDR1 and CDR2: MDHEN, SYDVKM. CDR3 amino acids: CASSLLSRGNVLTF. In nucleotides, the CDR3 is TGTGCCAGCAGTTTACTCTCGCGTGGCAACGTCCTGACTTTC. Looking up the rest from reference TRBV28 and TRBJ2-6 gives the full variable domain: DVKVTQSSRYLVKRTGEKVFLECVQDMDHENMFWYRQDPGLGLRLIYFSYDVKMKEKGDIPEGYSVSREKKERFSLILESASTNQTSMYLCASSLLSRGNVLTFGAGSRLTVL.

This clone was recorded only once. The chain joins TRBV5-4 to TRBJ2-7; no firm D call. This CDR3 spans 13 amino acids. Trimming stripped 2 bases from V and 5 bases from J, with 11 bases between. The V gene's germline CDR1 is SGHNT and CDR2 YYREEE (reference sequence). The CDR3 sequence: CASSFKGVHEQYF. In DNA, the CDR3 is TGTGCCAGCAGCTTTAAAGGAGTCCACGAGCAGTACTTC. Drawing the rest from reference TRBV5-4 and TRBJ2-7, the complete variable domain is ETGVTQSPTHLIKTRGQQVTLRCSSQSGHNTVSWYQQALGQGPQFIFQYYREEENGRGNFPPRFSGLQFPNYSSELNVNALELDDSALYLCASSFKGVHEQYFGPGTRLTVT.

The table lists this clone with a few counts. The CDR3 nucleotides are TGTGCCATCAGGGCAGGGGCGGACTATGGCTACACCTTC. Protein: CAIRAGADYGYTF. The chain combines TRBV10-3 with TRBJ1-2, with TRBD1 as a possible D gene (6 bases). V was shortened by 6 bases and J by 3 bases, with 11 bases between the two germline ends. Germline values: CDR1 ENHRY, CDR2 SYGVKD. This CDR3 is 13 amino acids long.

The chain is built from TRBV6-2 or TRBV6-3 and TRBJ2-5, with 14 bases lining up with TRBD2. There are 18 residues in the CDR3. V dropped 6 bases and J dropped 5; count of bases not matched to a gene: 14. Looked up from germline, CDR1 is MNHEY and CDR2 is SVGEGT. The CDR3 protein is CASSRDGTSGRTRETQYF. CDR3 DNA: TGTGCCAGCAGCCGCGATGGGACTAGCGGGAGAACTAGGGAGACCCAGTACTTC.

This chain connects TRBV27 to TRBJ2-1, with 7 bases aligning to TRBD1. V shed 6 bases and J 4 bases; nucleotides not matched to a gene: 9. The CDR3 sequence is 15 residues long. CDR1 is MNHEY, CDR2 SMNVEV, per germline (reference sequence). The CDR3 region is CASSYRGPLYNEQFF. CDR3 sequence (DNA): TGTGCCAGCAGCTACAGGGGACCCCTATACAATGAGCAGTTCTTC.

The rearrangement uses TRBV7-6 and TRBJ2-7; perhaps TRBD1 as D (7 bases). Trimming removed 1 base from V and 2 bases from J, with 15 bases in between. This CDR3 region has 16 residues. Germline lookup yields CDR1 SGHVS and CDR2 FNYEAQ. The CDR3 sequence: CASSLGGRDRTYEQYF. CDR3 nucleotide sequence: TGTGCCAGCAGCTTAGGAGGGCGGGACAGAACCTACGAGCAGTACTTC.

The genes are TRBV6-5 and TRBJ2-5; possibly TRBD2 for D (6 bases). The germline CDR1 and CDR2 sequences are MNHEY and SVGAGI. Trimming removed 8 bases from V and 2 bases from J, with 15 bases in between. This CDR3 is built from 14 residues. The CDR3 reads CASPTGTLQETQYF. DNA of the CDR3: TGTGCCAGCCCTACCGGGACTCTTCAAGAGACCCAGTACTTC.

This sequence joins TRBV6-2 or TRBV6-3 and TRBJ2-7; TRBD2 matches at 12 bases. Germline lookup yields CDR1 MNHEY and CDR2 SVGEGT. CDR3 length equals 18 residues. Trimming cost V 5 bases and J 0 bases; bases outside gene matches: 11. The CDR3 region is CASSRGLAGTASSYEQYF. The CDR3 DNA is TGTGCCAGCAGTCGGGGACTAGCGGGCACTGCAAGCTCCTACGAGCAGTACTTC.

The CDR3 DNA reads as TGTGCCATCTCCGGCGCTAGCGGGAGGGCGGGGGAGCAGTTCTTC. Amino acids: CAISGASGRAGEQFF. The chain employs TRBV10-3 and TRBJ2-1, with 12 bases lining up with TRBD2. In germline, CDR1 is ENHRY, CDR2 SYGVKD. The J segment lost 10 bases and the V segment lost 8 bases, leaving 12 bases of the junction unmatched. CDR3 size: 15 residues.

The gene calls are TRBV7-2 and TRBJ2-3, with a possible D match to TRBD1 (6 bases). Deletions cut 5 bases from V and 2 bases from J, with 11 bases between. In germline, CDR1 is SGHTA, CDR2 FQGNSA. The CDR3 runs to 14 residues. The CDR3 region has the DNA TGTGCCAGCAGCCCAGGGGTCAACACAGATACGCAGTATTTT. Protein product: CASSPGVNTDTQYF.

This rearrangement joins TRBV6-6 to TRBJ1-5; a weak D match, TRBD1 (5 bases). The CDR3 totals 14 residues. V was clipped by 6 bases and J by 4 bases, with 13 bases between them. Germline V gives CDR1 MNHNY, CDR2 SVGAGI (reference sequence). The CDR3 sequence is CASSPRGVNQPQHF. CDR3 sequence (DNA): TGTGCCAGCAGCCCACGGGGGGTTAATCAGCCCCAGCATTTT.

This clone was seen a single time. J is TRBJ1-2 and V is TRBV21-1; TRBD1, as called in the table, went unchecked against the DNA. TRBV21-1 is flagged as a pseudogene. The CDR3 is 16 residues long. The CDR3 bases are TGTGCCAGCAGTCCTGCCGGGGAAGGGGGCAACTATGGCTACACCTTC. Encoded protein: CASSPAGEGGNYGYTF.

The rearrangement links TRBV11-3 to TRBJ2-7; D unclear. Trimming removed 0 bases at V and 0 bases at J, with 6 bases between. The CDR3 sequence is 14 residues long. The germline V gene has CDR1 SGHNT and CDR2 YENEEA. The CDR3 bases are TGTGCCAGCAGCTTAGAGCGGTACTCCTACGAGCAGTACTTC. Translating gives CASSLERYSYEQYF.

V gene TRBV19 combines with J gene TRBJ2-2; a possible D gene is TRBD1 (6 bases). The length of the CDR3 is 17 residues. V lost 5 bases and J 6 bases, leaving 22 bases between the germline ends. Germline CDR1 LNHDA, CDR2 SQIVND (reference sequence). This CDR3 reads CASSLSHRAIGAGELFF. For the CDR3, the DNA is TGTGCCAGTAGTCTCTCCCACAGGGCGATAGGGGCCGGGGAGCTGTTTTTT.